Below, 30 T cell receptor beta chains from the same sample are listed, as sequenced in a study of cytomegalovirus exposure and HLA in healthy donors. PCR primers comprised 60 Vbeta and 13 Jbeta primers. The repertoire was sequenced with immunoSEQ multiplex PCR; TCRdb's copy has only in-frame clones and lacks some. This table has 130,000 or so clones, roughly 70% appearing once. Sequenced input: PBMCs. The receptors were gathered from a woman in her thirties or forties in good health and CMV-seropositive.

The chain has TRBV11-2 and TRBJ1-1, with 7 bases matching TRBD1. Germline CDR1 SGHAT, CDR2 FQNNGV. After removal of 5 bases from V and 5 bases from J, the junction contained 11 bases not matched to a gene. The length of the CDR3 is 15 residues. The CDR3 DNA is TGTGCCAGCAGCGCCTGGCCAGGGGGTGATACTGAAGCTTTCTTT. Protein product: CASSAWPGGDTEAFF.

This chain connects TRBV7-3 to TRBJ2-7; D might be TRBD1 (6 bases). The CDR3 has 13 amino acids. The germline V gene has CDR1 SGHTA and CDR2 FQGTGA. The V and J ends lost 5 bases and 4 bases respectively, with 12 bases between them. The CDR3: CASSPSDRYEQYF. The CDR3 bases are TGTGCCAGCAGCCCGTCCGACAGGTACGAGCAGTACTTC.

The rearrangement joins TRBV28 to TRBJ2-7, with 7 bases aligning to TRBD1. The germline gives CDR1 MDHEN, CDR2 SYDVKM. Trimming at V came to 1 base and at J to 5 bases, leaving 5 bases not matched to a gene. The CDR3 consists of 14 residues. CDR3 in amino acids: CASSLSQGLDEQYF. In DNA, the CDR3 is TGTGCCAGCAGTTTATCACAGGGGCTTGACGAGCAGTACTTC.

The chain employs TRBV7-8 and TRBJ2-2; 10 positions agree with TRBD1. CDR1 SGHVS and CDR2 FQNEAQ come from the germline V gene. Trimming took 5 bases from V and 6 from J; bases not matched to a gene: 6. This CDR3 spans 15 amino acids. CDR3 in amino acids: CASSRTGGTAGELFF. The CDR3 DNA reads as TGTGCCAGCAGCCGGACAGGGGGTACCGCCGGGGAGCTGTTTTTT.

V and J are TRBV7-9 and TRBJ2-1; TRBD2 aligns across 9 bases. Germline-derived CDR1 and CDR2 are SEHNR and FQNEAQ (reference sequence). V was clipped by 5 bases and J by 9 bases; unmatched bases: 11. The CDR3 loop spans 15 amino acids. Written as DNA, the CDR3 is TGTGCCAGCAGCCCCCGGAGTAGCGGGAGTTTTGAGCAGTTCTTC. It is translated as CASSPRSSGSFEQFF.

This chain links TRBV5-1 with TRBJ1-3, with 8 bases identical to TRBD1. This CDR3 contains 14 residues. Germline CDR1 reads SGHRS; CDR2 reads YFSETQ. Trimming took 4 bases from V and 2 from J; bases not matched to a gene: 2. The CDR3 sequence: CASSTTGAGNTIYF. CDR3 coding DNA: TGCGCCAGCAGCACGACAGGGGCTGGAAACACCATATATTTT.

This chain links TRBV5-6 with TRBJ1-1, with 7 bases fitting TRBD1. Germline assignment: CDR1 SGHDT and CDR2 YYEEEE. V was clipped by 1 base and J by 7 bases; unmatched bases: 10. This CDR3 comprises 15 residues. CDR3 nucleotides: TGTGCCAGCAGCTTGATTACCGGGACAGCCTATGAAGCTTTCTTT. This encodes CASSLITGTAYEAFF.

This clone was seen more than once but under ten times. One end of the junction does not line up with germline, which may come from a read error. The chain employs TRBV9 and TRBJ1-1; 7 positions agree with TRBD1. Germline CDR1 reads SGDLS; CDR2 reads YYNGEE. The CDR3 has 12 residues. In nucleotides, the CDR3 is TGTGCCAGCAGCGGCGAGGGACAGTTTACGTCGTGG. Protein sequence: CASSGEGQFTSW. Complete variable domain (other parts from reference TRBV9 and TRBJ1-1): DSGVTQTPKHLITATGQRVTLRCSPRSGDLSVYWYQQSLDQGLQFLIQYYNGEERAKGNILERFSAQQFPDLHSELNLSSLELGDSALYFCASSGEGQFTSWGQGTRLTVV.

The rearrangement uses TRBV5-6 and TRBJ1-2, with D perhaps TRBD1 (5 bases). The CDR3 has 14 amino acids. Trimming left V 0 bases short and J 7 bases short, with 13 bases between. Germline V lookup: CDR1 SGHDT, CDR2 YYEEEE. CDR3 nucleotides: TGTGCCAGCAGCTTGGCCGCGGGGCCGGGTGGCTACACCTTC. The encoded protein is CASSLAAGPGGYTF.

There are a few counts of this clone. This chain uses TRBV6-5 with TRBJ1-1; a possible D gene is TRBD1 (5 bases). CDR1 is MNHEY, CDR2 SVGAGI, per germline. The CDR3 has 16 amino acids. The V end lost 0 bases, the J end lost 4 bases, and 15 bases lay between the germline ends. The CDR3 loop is CASSYSRGAELTEAFF. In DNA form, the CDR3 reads TGTGCCAGCAGTTACTCCCGCGGGGCGGAGCTCACTGAAGCTTTCTTT.

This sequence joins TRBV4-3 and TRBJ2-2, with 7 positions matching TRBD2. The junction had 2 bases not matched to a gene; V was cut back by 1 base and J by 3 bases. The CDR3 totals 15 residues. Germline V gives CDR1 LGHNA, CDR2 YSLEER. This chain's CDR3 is CASSQGRGDTGELFF. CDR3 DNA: TGCGCCAGCAGCCAAGGTCGGGGGGACACCGGGGAGCTGTTTTTT.

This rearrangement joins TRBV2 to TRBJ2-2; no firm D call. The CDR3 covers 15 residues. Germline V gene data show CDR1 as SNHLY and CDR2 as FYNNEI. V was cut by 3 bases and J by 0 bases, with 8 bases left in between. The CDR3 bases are TGTGCCAGCAGTGAGTACAACGCGAACACCGGGGAGCTGTTTTTT. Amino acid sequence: CASSEYNANTGELFF.

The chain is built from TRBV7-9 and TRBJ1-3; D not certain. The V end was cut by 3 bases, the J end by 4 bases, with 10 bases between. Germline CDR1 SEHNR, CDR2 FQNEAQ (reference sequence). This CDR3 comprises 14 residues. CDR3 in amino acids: CASSFGLGGNTIYF. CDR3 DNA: TGTGCCAGCAGCTTTGGACTCGGGGGAAACACCATATATTTT.

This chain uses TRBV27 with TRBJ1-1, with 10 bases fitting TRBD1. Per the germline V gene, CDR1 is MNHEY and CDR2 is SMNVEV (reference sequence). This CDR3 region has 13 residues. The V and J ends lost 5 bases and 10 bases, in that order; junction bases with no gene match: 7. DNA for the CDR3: TGTGCCAGCAGTCCCGGGACAGGGGTAATAGCTTTCTTT. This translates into CASSPGTGVIAFF.

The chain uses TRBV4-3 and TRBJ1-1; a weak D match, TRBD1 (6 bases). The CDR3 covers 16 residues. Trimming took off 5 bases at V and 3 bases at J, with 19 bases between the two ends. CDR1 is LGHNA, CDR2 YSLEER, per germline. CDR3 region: CASSWGLGARDTEAFF. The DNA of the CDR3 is TGCGCCAGCAGCTGGGGGCTGGGGGCACGGGACACTGAAGCTTTCTTT.

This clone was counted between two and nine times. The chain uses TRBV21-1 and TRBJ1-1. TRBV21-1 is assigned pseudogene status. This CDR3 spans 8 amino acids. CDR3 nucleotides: TGTTCTAACACTGAAGCTTTCTTT. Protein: CSNTEAFF.

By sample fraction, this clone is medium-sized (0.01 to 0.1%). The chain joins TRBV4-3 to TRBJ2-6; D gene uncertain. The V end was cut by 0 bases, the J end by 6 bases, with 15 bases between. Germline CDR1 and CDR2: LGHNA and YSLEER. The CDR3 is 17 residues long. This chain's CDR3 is CASSQEAADLSANVLTF. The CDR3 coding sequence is TGCGCCAGCAGCCAAGAGGCGGCAGACCTTTCGGCCAACGTCCTGACTTTC.

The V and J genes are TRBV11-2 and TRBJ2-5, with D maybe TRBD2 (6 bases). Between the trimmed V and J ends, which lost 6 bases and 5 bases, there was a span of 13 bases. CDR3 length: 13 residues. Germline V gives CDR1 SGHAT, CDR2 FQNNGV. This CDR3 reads CASRRLGRETQYF. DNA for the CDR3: TGTGCCAGCAGGCGGCTGGGGAGGGAGACCCAGTACTTC. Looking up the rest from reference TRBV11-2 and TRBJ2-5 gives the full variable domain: EAGVAQSPRYKIIEKRQSVAFWCNPISGHATLYWYQQILGQGPKLLIQFQNNGVVDDSQLPKDRFSAERLKGVDSTLKIQPAKLEDSAVYLCASRRLGRETQYFGPGTRLLVL.

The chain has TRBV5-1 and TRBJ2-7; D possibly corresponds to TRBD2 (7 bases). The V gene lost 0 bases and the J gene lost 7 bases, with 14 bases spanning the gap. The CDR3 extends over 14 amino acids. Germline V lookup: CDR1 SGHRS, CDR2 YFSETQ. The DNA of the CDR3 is TGCGCCAGCAGCTTGGCACAGGGAGGGGGAGAGCAGTACTTC. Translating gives CASSLAQGGGEQYF.

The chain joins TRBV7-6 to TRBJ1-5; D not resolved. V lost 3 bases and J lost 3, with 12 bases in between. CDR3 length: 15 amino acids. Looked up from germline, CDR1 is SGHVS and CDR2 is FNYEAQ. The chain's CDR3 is CASSLDPGNNQPQHF. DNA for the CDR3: TGTGCCAGCAGCTTGGATCCGGGGAACAATCAGCCCCAGCATTTT.

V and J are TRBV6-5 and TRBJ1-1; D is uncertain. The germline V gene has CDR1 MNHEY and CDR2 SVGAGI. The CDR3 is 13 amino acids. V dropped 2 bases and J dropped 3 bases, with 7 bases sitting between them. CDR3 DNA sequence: TGTGCCAGCAGTTACCAGGCCTACACTGAAGCTTTCTTT. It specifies CASSYQAYTEAFF.

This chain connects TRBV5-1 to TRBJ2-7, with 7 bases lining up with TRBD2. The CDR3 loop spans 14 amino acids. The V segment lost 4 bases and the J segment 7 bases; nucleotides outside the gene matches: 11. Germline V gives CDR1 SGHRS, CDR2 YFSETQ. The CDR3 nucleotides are TGCGCCAGCAGCCAGGGACTCGCCGGGAGGGAGCAGTACTTC. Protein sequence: CASSQGLAGREQYF.

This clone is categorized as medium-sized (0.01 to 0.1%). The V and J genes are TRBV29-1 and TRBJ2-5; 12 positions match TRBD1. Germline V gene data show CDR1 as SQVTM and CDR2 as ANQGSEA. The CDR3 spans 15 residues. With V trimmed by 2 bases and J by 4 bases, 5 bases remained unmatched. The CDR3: CSVEWDRGRSETQYF. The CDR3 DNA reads TGCAGCGTTGAATGGGACAGGGGGCGTTCAGAGACCCAGTACTTC.

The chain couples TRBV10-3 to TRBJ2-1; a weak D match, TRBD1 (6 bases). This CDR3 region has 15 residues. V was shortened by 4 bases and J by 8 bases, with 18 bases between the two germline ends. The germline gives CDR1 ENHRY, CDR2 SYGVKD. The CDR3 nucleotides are TGTGCCATCAGTGTTGGGCAGGGGATTTTCGATGAGCAGTTCTTC. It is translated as CAISVGQGIFDEQFF.

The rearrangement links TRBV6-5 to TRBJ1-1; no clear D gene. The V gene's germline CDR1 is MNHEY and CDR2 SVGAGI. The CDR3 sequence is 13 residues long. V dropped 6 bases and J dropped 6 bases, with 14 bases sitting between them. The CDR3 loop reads CASSPVRVSEAFF. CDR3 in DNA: TGTGCCAGCAGCCCCGTGAGGGTATCTGAAGCTTTCTTT.

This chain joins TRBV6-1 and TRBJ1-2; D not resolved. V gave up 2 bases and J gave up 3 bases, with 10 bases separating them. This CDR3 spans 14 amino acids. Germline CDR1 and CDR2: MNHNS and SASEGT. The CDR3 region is CASSETSGHYGYTF. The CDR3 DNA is TGTGCCAGCAGTGAAACGTCTGGGCACTATGGCTACACCTTC.

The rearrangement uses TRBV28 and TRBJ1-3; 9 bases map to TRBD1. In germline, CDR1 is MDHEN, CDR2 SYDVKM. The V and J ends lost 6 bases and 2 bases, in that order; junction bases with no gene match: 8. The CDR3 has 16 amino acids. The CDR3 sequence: CASSLVTGGPGNTIYF. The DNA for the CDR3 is TGTGCCAGCAGCTTAGTAACAGGGGGCCCTGGAAACACCATATATTTT.

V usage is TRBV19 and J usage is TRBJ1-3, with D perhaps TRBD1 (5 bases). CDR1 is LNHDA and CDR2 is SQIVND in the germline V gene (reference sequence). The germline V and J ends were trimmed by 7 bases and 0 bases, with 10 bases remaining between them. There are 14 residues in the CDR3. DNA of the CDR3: TGTGCCAGTAAAAGACAGATCTCTGGAAACACCATATATTTT. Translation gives CASKRQISGNTIYF.

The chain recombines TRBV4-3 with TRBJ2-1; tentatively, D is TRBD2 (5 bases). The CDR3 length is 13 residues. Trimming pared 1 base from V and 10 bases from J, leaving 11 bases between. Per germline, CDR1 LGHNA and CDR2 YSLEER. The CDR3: CASSQVGLAEQFF. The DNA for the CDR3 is TGCGCCAGCAGCCAAGTAGGACTCGCCGAGCAGTTCTTC.

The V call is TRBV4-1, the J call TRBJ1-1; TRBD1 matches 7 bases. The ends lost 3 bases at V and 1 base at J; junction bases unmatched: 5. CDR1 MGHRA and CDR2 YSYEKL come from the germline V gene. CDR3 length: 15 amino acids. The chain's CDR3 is CASSHRQGGNTEAFF. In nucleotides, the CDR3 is TGCGCCAGCAGCCATAGACAGGGAGGGAACACTGAAGCTTTCTTT.